The sequence of this T cell receptor beta chain was determined in a study of blood T cell repertoires in COVID-19 (dated by TCRdb to the early 2020s). Describing the broader study: Samples from collaborators originated in the United States, Italy and Spain and spanned both the acute and convalescent phases of COVID-19. The material from the prospective study consisted of cDNA or gDNA derived from T cells, B-cell-depleted T cells, or PBMCs. Samples came from the ongoing ImmuneRACE study (first 160 participants) plus 1,254 subjects from 6 global collaborators. Deeply sampled blood TCRbeta repertoires from subjects exposed to, actively infected with, or recovered from COVID-19 were included in the dataset. Nearly every sample came with metadata listing a de-identified subject ID, COVID-19 status, age in years and sex. The repertoires were made available in a free public database intended to serve as a resource for research on the immune response to SARS-CoV-2. HLA class I and class II types, where available, came from metadata supplied by the sample provider rather than from assay-based typing.

The germline V gene yields MNHEY for CDR1 and SVGAGI for CDR2. The CDR3 spans 15 residues, from the cysteine through the phenylalanine. Of the read, only the CDR3 DNA is kept; its 45 bases are in frame from base 1. Trimming removed 0 bases from V and 6 bases from J, leaving 9 bases between the germline ends. With respect to this clone: The antigen it binds to is not known. Base-call qualities are not available, and no considerably larger clone is one nucleotide away.

TCRbeta CDR3 regions were amplified from genomic DNA by means of the immunoSEQ Assay, a bias-controlled multiplex PCR. Per the source publication's procedure: The number of nucleated cells in each sample was estimated from the amplification of reference gene primers within the assay. To quantify the absolute abundance of each unique TCRbeta CDR3 rearrangement, sequence reads were collapsed and filtered. For each sample, productive Simpson clonality was calculated by taking the square root of Simpson's diversity index across productive rearrangements. This is the immuneACCESS table as TCRdb keeps it, with only in-frame sequences that have V and J called. A part of the clones is gone; compared with another copy, unresolved V genes explain less than half, and the rest is unexplained. V and J calls and clone size are as listed in that table; D and trimming were resolved from the DNA. Present in this sample are around 250,000 clones, about 90% of which were seen just once. The ten most abundant clones make up about 1.2% of the sample.

Overall study outcomes, separate from this receptor: How much clinical and demographic metadata was included differed by source and by participant, and the metadata was provided uncurated.

Participants in the prospective study were aged roughly 18 to 95 years, lived in about two dozen United States geographic areas, and enrolled through a virtual design. Cohort assignment in the prospective study relied on participant-reported clinical history from a screening survey and a study questionnaire. Each participant in the prospective study had whole blood, serum and a nasopharyngeal or oropharyngeal swab collected by mobile phlebotomists. Over an approximately 2-month period, participants in the prospective study had the option of providing additional blood draws and questionnaires. Blood samples from the prospective study were shipped frozen or at room temperature prior to DNA extraction.

The sample taken for sequencing was PBMCs or T cells enriched from blood (not recorded which). This receptor was identified in a human donor in a cohort exposed to, infected with or recovered from COVID-19 (not recorded which). The donor label of this sample is uncertain. The chain is made from TRBV6-5 and TRBJ1-6, with the D gene not confidently named. The CDR3 reads as follows: CASSYSGPRNSPLHF. The DNA sequence follows: TGTGCCAGCAGTTACTCTGGGCCGCGTAATTCACCCCTCCACTTT.